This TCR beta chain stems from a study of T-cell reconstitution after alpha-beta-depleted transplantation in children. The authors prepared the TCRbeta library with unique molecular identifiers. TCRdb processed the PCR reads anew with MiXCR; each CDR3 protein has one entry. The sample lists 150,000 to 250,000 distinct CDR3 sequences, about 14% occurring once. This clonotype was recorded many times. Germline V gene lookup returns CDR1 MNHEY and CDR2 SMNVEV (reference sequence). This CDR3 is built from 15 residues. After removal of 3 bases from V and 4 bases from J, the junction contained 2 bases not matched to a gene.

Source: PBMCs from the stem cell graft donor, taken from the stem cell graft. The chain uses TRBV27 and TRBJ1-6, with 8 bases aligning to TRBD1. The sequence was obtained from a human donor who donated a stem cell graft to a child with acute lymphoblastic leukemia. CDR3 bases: TGTGCCAGCAGTTTGGGACAGGCTTATAATTCACCCCTCCACTTT. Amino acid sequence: CASSLGQAYNSPLHF.